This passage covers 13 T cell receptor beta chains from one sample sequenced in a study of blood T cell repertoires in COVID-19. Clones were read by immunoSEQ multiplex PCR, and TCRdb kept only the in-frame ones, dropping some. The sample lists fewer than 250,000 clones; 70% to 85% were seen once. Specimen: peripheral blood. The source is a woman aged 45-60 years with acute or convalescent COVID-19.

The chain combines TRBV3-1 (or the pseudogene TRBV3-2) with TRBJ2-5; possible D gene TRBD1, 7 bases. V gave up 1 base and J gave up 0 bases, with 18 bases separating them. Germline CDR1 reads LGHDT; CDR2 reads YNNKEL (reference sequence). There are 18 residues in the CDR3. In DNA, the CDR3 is TGTGCCAGCAGCCAAGTTTTTAAGACAGGGAGGTACCAAGAGACCCAGTACTTC. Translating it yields CASSQVFKTGRYQETQYF.

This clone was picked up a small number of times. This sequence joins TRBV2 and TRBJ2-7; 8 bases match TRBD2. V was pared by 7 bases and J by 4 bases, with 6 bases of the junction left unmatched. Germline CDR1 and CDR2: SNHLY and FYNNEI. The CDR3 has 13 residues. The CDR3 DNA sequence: TGTGCCAGCACTCGGGGGGGCCCTTACGAGCAGTACTTC. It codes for CASTRGGPYEQYF.

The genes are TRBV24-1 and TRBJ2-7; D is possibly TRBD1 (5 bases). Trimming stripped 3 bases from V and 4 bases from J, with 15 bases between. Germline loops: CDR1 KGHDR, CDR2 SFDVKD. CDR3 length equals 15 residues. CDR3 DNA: TGTGCCACCAGTGATCCCGGACATTCCCCTTACGAGCAGTACTTC. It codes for CATSDPGHSPYEQYF.

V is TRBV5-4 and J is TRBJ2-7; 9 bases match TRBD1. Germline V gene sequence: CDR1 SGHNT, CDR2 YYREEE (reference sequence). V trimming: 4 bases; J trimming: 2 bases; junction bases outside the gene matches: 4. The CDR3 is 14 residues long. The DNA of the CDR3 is TGTGCCAGCAGCCGACAGGGGGGGCCCTACGAGCAGTACTTC. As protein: CASSRQGGPYEQYF. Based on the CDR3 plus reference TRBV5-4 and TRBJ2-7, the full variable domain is ETGVTQSPTHLIKTRGQQVTLRCSSQSGHNTVSWYQQALGQGPQFIFQYYREEENGRGNFPPRFSGLQFPNYSSELNVNALELDDSALYLCASSRQGGPYEQYFGPGTRLTVT.

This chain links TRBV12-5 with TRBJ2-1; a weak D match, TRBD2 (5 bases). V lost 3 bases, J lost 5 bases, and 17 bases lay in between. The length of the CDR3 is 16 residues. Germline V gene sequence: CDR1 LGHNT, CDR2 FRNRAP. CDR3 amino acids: CASGFHVRDGDNEQFF. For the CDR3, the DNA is TGTGCTAGTGGTTTTCACGTCCGGGATGGCGACAATGAGCAGTTCTTC. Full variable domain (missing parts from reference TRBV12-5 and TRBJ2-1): DARVTQTPRHKVTEMGQEVTMRCQPILGHNTVFWYRQTMMQGLELLAYFRNRAPLDDSGMPKDRFSAEMPDATLATLKIQPSEPRDSAVYFCASGFHVRDGDNEQFFGPGTRLTVL.

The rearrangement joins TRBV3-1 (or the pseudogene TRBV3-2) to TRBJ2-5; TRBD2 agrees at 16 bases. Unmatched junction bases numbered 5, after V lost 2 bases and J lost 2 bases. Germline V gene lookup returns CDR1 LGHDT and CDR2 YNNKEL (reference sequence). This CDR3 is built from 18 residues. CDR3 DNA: TGTGCCAGCAGCCAACCCCCGGGACTAGCGGGAGGGCAAGAGACCCAGTACTTC. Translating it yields CASSQPPGLAGGQETQYF.

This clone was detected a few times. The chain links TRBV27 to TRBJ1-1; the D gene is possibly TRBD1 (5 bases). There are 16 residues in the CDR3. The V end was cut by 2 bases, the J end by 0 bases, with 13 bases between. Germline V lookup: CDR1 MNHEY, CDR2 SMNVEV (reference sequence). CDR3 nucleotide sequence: TGTGCCAGCAGTTTAATGGCAGGGCTCATGAACACTGAAGCTTTCTTT. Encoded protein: CASSLMAGLMNTEAFF.

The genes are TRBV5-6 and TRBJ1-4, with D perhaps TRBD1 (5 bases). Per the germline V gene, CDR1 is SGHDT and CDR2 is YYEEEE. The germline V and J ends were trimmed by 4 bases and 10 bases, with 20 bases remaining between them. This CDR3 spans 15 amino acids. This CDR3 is CASSNNQGRVGKLFF. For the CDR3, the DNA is TGTGCCAGCAGCAACAATCAGGGCAGAGTAGGAAAACTGTTTTTT.

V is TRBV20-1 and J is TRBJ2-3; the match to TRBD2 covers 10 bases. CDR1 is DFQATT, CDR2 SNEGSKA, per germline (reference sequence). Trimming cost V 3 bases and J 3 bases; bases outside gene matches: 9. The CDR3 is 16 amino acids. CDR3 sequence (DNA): TGCAGTGCTAGTAAAAGCGGGGGGGGCCTTACAGATACGCAGTATTTT. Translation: CSASKSGGGLTDTQYF.

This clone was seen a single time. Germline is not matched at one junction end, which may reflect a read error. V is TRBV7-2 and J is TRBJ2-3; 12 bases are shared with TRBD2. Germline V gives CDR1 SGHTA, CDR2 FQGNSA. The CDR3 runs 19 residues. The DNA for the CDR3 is TGTGCCAGCAGCCCCCCACCTCCAGGTGGACTAGCGGGGACAGGTACGCAGTATTTT. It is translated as CASSPPPPGGLAGTGTQYF.

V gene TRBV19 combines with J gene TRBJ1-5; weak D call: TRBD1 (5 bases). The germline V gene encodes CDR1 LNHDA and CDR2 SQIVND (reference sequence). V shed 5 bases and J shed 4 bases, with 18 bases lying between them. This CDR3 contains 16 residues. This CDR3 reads CASSYRGGAKNQPQHF. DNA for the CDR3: TGTGCCAGTAGTTACCGGGGAGGGGCAAAAAATCAGCCCCAGCATTTT.

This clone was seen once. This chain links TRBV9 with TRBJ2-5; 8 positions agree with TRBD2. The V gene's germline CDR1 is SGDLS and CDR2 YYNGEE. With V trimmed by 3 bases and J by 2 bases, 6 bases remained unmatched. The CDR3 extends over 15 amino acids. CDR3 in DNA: TGTGCCAGCAGCGCCGGGGGGGGATCACAAGAGACCCAGTACTTC. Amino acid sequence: CASSAGGGSQETQYF.

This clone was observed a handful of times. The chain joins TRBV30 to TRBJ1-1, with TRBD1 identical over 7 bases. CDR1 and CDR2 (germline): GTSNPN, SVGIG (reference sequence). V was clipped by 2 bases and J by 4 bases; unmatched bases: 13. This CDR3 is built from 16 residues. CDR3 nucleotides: TGTGCCTGGAGTCGAGCCAATTACAGGGGACGCACTGAAGCTTTCTTT. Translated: CAWSRANYRGRTEAFF. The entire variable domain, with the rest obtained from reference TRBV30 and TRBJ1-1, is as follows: SQTIHQWPATLVQPVGSPLSLECTVEGTSNPNLYWYRQAAGRGLQLLFYSVGIGQISSEVPQNLSASRPQDRQFILSSKKLLLSDSGFYLCAWSRANYRGRTEAFFGQGTRLTVV.